This T cell receptor (beta chain) was profiled in a study of CD8 T cells in ankylosing spondylitis. Overall study findings and caveats: Disease-linked clones were reportedly significantly enriched in matched ankylosing spondylitis synovial fluid. Several of the motif variants were reported before in synovial fluid and blood from reactive arthritis. For ankylosing spondylitis blood, a TCR beta motif of eight or nine highly homologous variants appeared characteristic. Relatively scarce in peripheral blood, disease-linked clones were CD8+.

Libraries for TCR beta were made by quantitative 5'-RACE with molecular barcodes. TCRdb redid the calling of the 5' RACE reads with MiXCR, one entry per CDR3 protein. The profile shows a few hundred thousand distinct CDR3 sequences, approximately 8.2% of them singletons. This clonotype was seen many times. The antigen is unknown. CDR1 is SGDLS and CDR2 is YYNGEE in the germline V gene. The CDR3 runs to 20 residues. Losses at the gene ends were 3 bases for V and 5 bases for J; bases not matched to a gene: 20. The TCR comes from a male donor with ankylosing spondylitis. The sequenced sample was blood, either unsorted or a sorted T cell fraction (not recorded which). This sequence joins TRBV9 and TRBJ2-1, with TRBD2 matching 10 bases. CDR3: CASSDPTTSGLFLWDNEQFF. The DNA of the CDR3 is TGTGCCAGCAGCGACCCCACGACTAGCGGGTTATTTCTGTGGGACAATGAGCAGTTCTTC.